This is a list of T cell receptor beta chains from one sample in a study of blood T cell repertoires in COVID-19. Sequencing used immunoSEQ multiplex PCR; TCRdb keeps in-frame clones, though not all of them. This table has about 73,000 clones, 80% to 85% appearing once. The material sequenced was peripheral blood. These receptors all stem from a human donor in a cohort sampled during active COVID-19. Both conserved end residues are part of each CDR3.

j_call v_call cdr3_aa
TRBJ2-2 TRBV6-2/TRBV6-3 CASSPPPGKRDTGELFF
TRBJ1-1 TRBV29-1 CSVEGQRNTEAFF
TRBJ2-4 TRBV5-3 CARSLSPGDPNIQYF
TRBJ2-5 TRBV10-3 CAISEGAGARETQYF
TRBJ2-1 TRBV4-2 CASSQGLAGNYNEQFF
TRBJ2-6 TRBV7-9 CASSDRQANVLTF
TRBJ1-2 TRBV7-2 CASSLSRQYGYTF
TRBJ2-2 TRBV7-9 CASSLGTPNTGELFF
TRBJ2-4 TRBV5-8 CASSLGSGPFWDIQYF
TRBJ2-1 TRBV19 CASSILGLAGSPNEQFF
TRBJ1-3 TRBV6-1 CASSESGRRNTIYF
TRBJ1-5 TRBV28 CASSLGAGNSNQPQHF
TRBJ2-5 TRBV9 CASSVVGQGGETQYF
TRBJ1-1 TRBV19 CASSWGQMNTEAFF
TRBJ2-5 TRBV7-9 CASSSGQGAHGETQYF
TRBJ2-5 TRBV7-8 CASSLAYLGTGVGETQYF
TRBJ1-2 TRBV6-5 CASRTTGNYGYTF
TRBJ1-1 TRBV5-1 CASSLGDRDLNTEAFF
TRBJ2-5 TRBV7-9 CASSGLANRETQYF
TRBJ1-1 TRBV3-1/TRBV3-2 CASSPGWGRQHTEAFF
TRBJ2-2 TRBV19 CASNPLAGAPPNTGELFF
TRBJ2-3 TRBV6-1 CASSESRSDTQYF
TRBJ2-3 TRBV5-1 CASSFTGTSGGDTQYF
TRBJ1-1 TRBV12-3/TRBV12-4 CASRPAPGPAFF
TRBJ2-1 TRBV6-5 CASSYSGQGDYNEQFF
TRBJ2-1 TRBV29-1 CSVHRVSSSYNEQFF
TRBJ1-3 TRBV9 CASSVGSGGNTIYF
TRBJ1-1 TRBV6-5 CASSSFGRVDTEAFF
TRBJ2-5 TRBV5-4 CASSLYSGGAIETQYF
TRBJ2-2 TRBV7-2 CASSLAGQGLTGTRELFF
TRBJ2-7 TRBV5-1 CASSLDGSGGREQYF
TRBJ2-4 TRBV18 CASSPRYQDRNTVAKNIQYF
TRBJ1-6 TRBV27 CASNPRTGHYNSPLHF
TRBJ2-7 TRBV14 CASSQGYTGAYEQYF
TRBJ2-5 TRBV3-1/TRBV3-2 CASSQALFGTPQETQYF
TRBJ2-3 TRBV6-5 CASSQGFGTDTQYF
TRBJ2-7 TRBV7-7 CASSLGPGGGEQYF
TRBJ2-5 TRBV5-4 CASSSATGGRETQYF
TRBJ1-3 TRBV10-3 CAIRGDTSSGNTIYF
TRBJ2-5 TRBV3-1/TRBV3-2 CASSRVQETQYF
TRBJ1-2 TRBV28 CASRRTGGVYGYTF